This TCR beta chain was sequenced for a study of T cells in women clearing cervical HPV infection. The study, taken as a whole, reports: CIN3+ cases had significantly higher TCR repertoire richness than controls, but evenness did not differ.

CDR3 size: 14 residues. The V and J ends lost 2 bases and 2 bases respectively, with 8 bases between them. Per germline, CDR1 SGHTA and CDR2 FQGTGA. Assay: immunoSEQ multiplex PCR; the TCRdb copy retains only in-frame clones and omits some. The repertoire table contains roughly 38,000 clones. As to this clone: Its target is not known. The CDR3 extends 3 residues past the end of the read, so its final part is completed from the germline J gene.

The TCR comes from a woman aged 18 to 75 with a cervical HPV16 infection that either progressed to CIN3+ or cleared (not recorded which). The chain has TRBV7-3 and TRBJ2-3; D not certain. Specimen: blood buffy coat. This chain's CDR3 is CASSLSGPTDTQYF. CDR3 bases read: TGTGCCAGCAGCTTATCTGGCCCCACAGATACG.